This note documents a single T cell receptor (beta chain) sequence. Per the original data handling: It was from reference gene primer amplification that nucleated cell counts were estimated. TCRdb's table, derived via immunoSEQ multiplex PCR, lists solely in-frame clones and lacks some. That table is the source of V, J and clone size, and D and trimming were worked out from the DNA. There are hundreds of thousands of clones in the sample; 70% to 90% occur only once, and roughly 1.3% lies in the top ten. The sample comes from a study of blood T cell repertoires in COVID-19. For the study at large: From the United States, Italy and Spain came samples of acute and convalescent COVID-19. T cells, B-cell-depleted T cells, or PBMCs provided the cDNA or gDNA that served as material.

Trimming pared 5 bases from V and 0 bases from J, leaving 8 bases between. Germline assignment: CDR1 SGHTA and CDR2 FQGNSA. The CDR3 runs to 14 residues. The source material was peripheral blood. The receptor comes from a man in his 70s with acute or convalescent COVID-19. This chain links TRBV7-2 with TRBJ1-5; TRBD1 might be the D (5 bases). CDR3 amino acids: CASSLGASNQPQHF. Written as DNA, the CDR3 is TGTGCCAGCAGCCTAGGGGCTAGCAATCAGCCCCAGCATTTT.